This entry concerns a single T cell receptor (beta chain). Its antigen is unknown. The data derive from a study of brain metastases from non-small cell lung cancer. The study's findings and limits: Brain metastases shared most TCR repertoire with primaries, with sparse T cells. Fewer infiltrating T cells were found in brain metastases than primaries. In roughly 64% of brain metastases, T-cell clones were expanded compared with matched primary tumors.

Using immunoSEQ multiplex PCR, the repertoire was profiled, and TCRdb retains in-frame clones only, with some absent. The data show 1,200 or so clones, with 90% seen just once and under 8% held by the top ten. CDR1 and CDR2 from the germline V gene are KGHSH and LQKENI. The V end lost 6 bases, the J end lost 2 bases, and 13 bases lay between the germline ends. CDR3 length: 14 amino acids. The clonotype originates from a donor at least 40 years old with non-small cell lung cancer. The rearrangement uses TRBV18 and TRBJ1-2, with a possible D match to TRBD1 (5 bases). Input material: primary lung tumor tissue. The CDR3 nucleotides read TGTGCCAGCTCCCCAGCGGGGCAGAACTATGGCTACACCTTC. Translating it yields CASSPAGQNYGYTF.